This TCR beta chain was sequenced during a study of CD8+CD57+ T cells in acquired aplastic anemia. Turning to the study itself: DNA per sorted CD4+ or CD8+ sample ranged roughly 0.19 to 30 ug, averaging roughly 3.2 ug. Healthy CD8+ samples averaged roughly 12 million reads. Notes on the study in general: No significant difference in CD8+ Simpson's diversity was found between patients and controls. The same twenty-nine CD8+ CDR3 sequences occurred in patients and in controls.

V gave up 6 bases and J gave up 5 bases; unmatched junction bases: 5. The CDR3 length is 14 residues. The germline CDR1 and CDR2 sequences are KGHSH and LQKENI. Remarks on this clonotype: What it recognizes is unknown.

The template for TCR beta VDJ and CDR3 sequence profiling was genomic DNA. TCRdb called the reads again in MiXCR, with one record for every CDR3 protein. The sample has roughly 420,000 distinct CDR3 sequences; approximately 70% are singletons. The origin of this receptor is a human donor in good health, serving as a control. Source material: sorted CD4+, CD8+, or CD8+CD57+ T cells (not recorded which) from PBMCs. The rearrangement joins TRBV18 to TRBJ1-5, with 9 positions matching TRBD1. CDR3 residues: CASSRDREDQPQHF. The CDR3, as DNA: TGTGCCAGCTCTCGGGACAGGGAGGATCAGCCCCAGCATTTT.